A selection of T cell receptor beta chains follows, all from one sample in a study of T cell responses to AZD1222 COVID-19 vaccine. Sequencing used immunoSEQ multiplex PCR; TCRdb keeps in-frame clones, though not all of them. The sample carries about 120,000 clones, approximately 92% recorded once. Source: peripheral blood, taken 28 days after the second dose of the MenACWY control vaccine. These receptors all stem from an adult who received the MenACWY meningococcal vaccine as a control. The CDR3 runs from the conserved cysteine through the conserved F or W. Fields, in order: V gene, CDR3 length, D gene, J gene, clone size, CDR3 protein, CDR3 DNA. A D gene is named only where the DNA matches it firmly. Not all rows give a size; the values are once, few, many and, for expanded clones, a class.

TRBV7-2	16	.	TRBJ1-2	.	CASSLVLGGKGYGYTF	TGTGCCAGCAGCTTAGTGCTTGGGGGGAAAGGCTATGGCTACACCTTC
TRBV20-1	15	TRBD2	TRBJ2-5	.	CSASKAGGFQETQYF	TGCAGTGCTAGTAAAGCGGGGGGCTTCCAAGAGACCCAGTACTTC
TRBV29-1	13	.	TRBJ1-1	.	CSVLGAGNTEAFF	TGCAGCGTTTTAGGGGCGGGGAACACTGAAGCTTTCTTT
TRBV3-1/TRBV3-2	14	.	TRBJ1-5	.	CASSQGLGNQPQHF	TGTGCCAGCAGCCAAGGGCTGGGCAATCAGCCCCAGCATTTT
TRBV6-4	16	.	TRBJ2-3	.	CASSDWGSAATDTQYF	TGTGCCAGCAGTGATTGGGGTAGCGCAGCCACAGATACGCAGTATTTT
TRBV6-5	16	.	TRBJ2-2	.	CASSYSTGASTGELFF	TGTGCCAGCAGTTACTCGACGGGAGCGAGCACCGGGGAGCTGTTTTTT
TRBV29-1	16	TRBD1	TRBJ2-2	.	CSVTPSGGAGTGELFF	TGCAGCGTGACCCCTTCAGGGGGCGCCGGCACCGGGGAGCTGTTTTTT
TRBV27	16	TRBD2	TRBJ2-2	.	CASSSDNPGGTGELFF	TGTGCCAGCAGCTCCGATAACCCGGGGGGCACCGGGGAGCTGTTTTTT
TRBV9	16	TRBD2	TRBJ2-3	once	CASSVGSTSGTDTQYF	TGTGCCAGCAGCGTAGGTTCGACTAGCGGCACAGATACGCAGTATTTT
TRBV11-2	15	.	TRBJ2-5	.	CASSLVRSLQETQYF	TGTGCCAGCAGCTTAGTTAGGTCCCTACAAGAGACCCAGTACTTC
TRBV7-2	16	.	TRBJ2-5	.	CASSLGLGGRGETQYF	TGTGCCAGCAGCTTAGGCCTAGGGGGCCGGGGGGAGACCCAGTACTTC
TRBV7-9	13	.	TRBJ1-6	.	CASSLGENSPLHF	TGTGCCAGCAGCTTAGGGGAAAATTCACCCCTCCACTTT
TRBV6-5	15	.	TRBJ1-5	.	CASSPGGNSNQPQHF	TGTGCCAGCAGTCCGGGGGGAAATAGCAATCAGCCCCAGCATTTT
TRBV7-9	15	TRBD1	TRBJ1-1	few	CASRPTDRGEIEAFF	TGTGCCAGCAGACCGACCGACAGGGGAGAGATTGAAGCTTTCTTT
TRBV11-2	17	.	TRBJ2-4	once	CASSLESGRLAKNIQYF	TGTGCCAGCAGCTTAGAGTCAGGGCGGTTGGCCAAAAACATTCAGTACTTC
TRBV19	16	.	TRBJ1-3	.	CASSLRDGLIGNTIYF	TGTGCCAGTAGTCTTCGGGACGGACTAATTGGAAACACCATATATTTT
TRBV3-1/TRBV3-2	17	TRBD1	TRBJ1-6	.	CASSQEAGTAYNSPLHF	TGTGCCAGCAGCCAAGAAGCCGGGACAGCCTATAATTCACCCCTCCACTTT
TRBV19	18	.	TRBJ2-1	.	CASSIRRGVRSSYNEQFF	TGTGCCAGTAGTATTCGCCGGGGCGTGCGGAGCTCCTACAATGAGCAGTTCTTC
TRBV2	13	.	TRBJ2-1	.	CASSFSPDPKQFF	TGTGCCAGCAGTTTTTCACCGGACCCGAAGCAGTTCTTC
TRBV19	13	.	TRBJ1-5	.	CASSWSTHQPQHF	TGTGCCAGTAGTTGGTCAACTCATCAGCCCCAGCATTTT
TRBV9	12	.	TRBJ2-1	.	CASSPRRGEQFF	TGTGCCAGCTCCCCACGCAGGGGTGAGCAGTTCTTC
TRBV6-5	15	TRBD2	TRBJ2-1	.	CASSRTSGAYNEQFF	TGTGCCAGCAGTCGGACTAGCGGGGCATACAATGAGCAGTTCTTC
TRBV4-1	17	TRBD2	TRBJ2-2	.	CASSQVTSGINTGELFF	TGCGCCAGCAGCCAAGTGACTAGCGGGATCAACACCGGGGAGCTGTTTTTT
TRBV28	12	TRBD1	TRBJ1-4	few	CASRQSQGAFKF	TGTGCCAGCAGACAGTCACAGGGGGCATTTAAGTTT
TRBV19	15	.	TRBJ1-1	.	CASSIYPGVITEAFF	TGTGCCAGTAGTATATATCCAGGGGTAATCACTGAAGCTTTCTTT
TRBV6-4	16	TRBD2	TRBJ2-7	few	CASSDSTSGSSYEQYF	TGTGCCAGCAGTGACTCGACTAGCGGGAGCTCCTACGAGCAGTACTTC
TRBV5-5	15	.	TRBJ2-7	.	CASSLSKGLDYEQYF	TGTGCCAGCAGCTTAAGTAAGGGTTTGGACTACGAGCAGTACTTC
TRBV28	17	TRBD1	TRBJ1-4	.	CASSVAGTGGPNEKLFF	TGTGCCAGCAGTGTCGCCGGGACAGGGGGCCCTAATGAAAAACTGTTTTTT
TRBV24-1	14	.	TRBJ1-1	.	CATRGDRDSTEAFF	TGTGCCACCAGGGGGGACCGCGACTCCACTGAAGCTTTCTTT
TRBV4-1	16	.	TRBJ2-2	.	CASSQMGRVSSGELFF	TGCGCCAGCAGCCAAATGGGCCGGGTCTCAAGCGGGGAGCTGTTTTTT
TRBV24-1	16	TRBD2	TRBJ2-5	.	CATSDPGLAGGETQYF	TGTGCCACCAGTGATCCGGGACTAGCGGGGGGTGAGACCCAGTACTTC
TRBV7-9	17	.	TRBJ1-1	once	CASSPIESAAMNTEAFF	TGTGCCAGCAGCCCAATAGAATCGGCCGCCATGAACACTGAAGCTTTCTTT
TRBV18	14	.	TRBJ1-1	.	CASSLTRSPTEAFF	TGTGCCAGCTCACTTACAAGGTCTCCTACTGAAGCTTTCTTT
TRBV11-2	17	.	TRBJ2-4	.	CASSLVLGHLAKNIQYF	TGTGCCAGCAGCTTAGTGTTGGGGCATTTAGCCAAAAACATTCAGTACTTC
TRBV12-3/TRBV12-4	13	TRBD1	TRBJ1-2	.	CASSQTGGYGYTF	TGTGCCAGCAGTCAAACAGGGGGCTACGGCTACACCTTC
TRBV28	15	TRBD1	TRBJ2-2	.	CASSSGTGDIGELFF	TGTGCCAGCAGTAGCGGGACAGGGGATATCGGGGAGCTGTTTTTT
TRBV29-1	16	TRBD2	TRBJ2-2	once	CSVLGLAGENTGELFF	TGCAGCGTTTTGGGACTAGCGGGAGAGAACACCGGGGAGCTGTTTTTT